This T cell receptor beta chain came from a study of blood T cell repertoires in COVID-19. At the level of the study: The samples span acute and convalescent COVID-19 from the United States, Italy and Spain. PBMCs, B-cell-depleted T cells, or T cells provided the cDNA or gDNA that made up the material.

The germline V gene has CDR1 SGHRS and CDR2 YFSETQ. V lost 2 bases, J lost 0 bases, and 9 bases lay in between. CDR3 length: 15 residues. Method: immunoSEQ multiplex PCR; TCRdb's copy keeps in-frame clones and lacks some. The table shows 190,000 or so clones, with around 90% occurring only once. The clonotype comes from a man aged 35 to 55 with active or convalescent COVID-19. The sequenced sample consisted of peripheral blood. This rearrangement joins TRBV5-1 to TRBJ1-3, with D maybe TRBD1 (6 bases). The CDR3 reads CASSLPQGSGNTIYF. CDR3 nucleotides: TGCGCCAGCAGCTTACCACAGGGCTCTGGAAACACCATATATTTT.